These 12 T cell receptor beta chains were all obtained from the same sample, sequenced in a study of technical replicates of blood from a handful of donors (dated by TCRdb to 2016 to 2017). Libraries were prepared through the immunoSEQ multiplex PCR assay. TCRdb provides this immuneACCESS table in a form limited to in-frame rearrangements. Some clones are lacking; in checked studies, under half of them reflect an unresolved V gene, and why the rest are absent is not known. This sample comprises more than 70,000 clones, approximately 90% of them detected only once. The ten biggest clones cover approximately 0.27% of the sample. Specimen: T cells isolated from PBMCs. Source of these receptors: a human donor in good health.

This chain links TRBV4-2 with TRBJ2-1; tentatively, D is TRBD2 (6 bases). Germline CDR1 is LGHNA and CDR2 is YNFKEQ. Trimming pared 4 bases from V and 3 bases from J, leaving 13 bases between. CDR3 length equals 15 residues. The CDR3 region has the DNA TGTGCCAGCAGCCCGCGGGGCGGGGACTACAATGAGCAGTTCTTC. Translation: CASSPRGGDYNEQFF.

This clone has only a few counts. The chain joins TRBV6-5 to TRBJ2-2; no clear D. V lost 2 bases, J lost 1 base, and 5 bases lay in between. Looked up from germline, CDR1 is MNHEY and CDR2 is SVGAGI. The CDR3 runs to 14 residues. Here the CDR3 DNA reads TGTGCCAGCAGTTACGGCCTGAACACCGGGGAGCTGTTTTTT. Amino acid sequence: CASSYGLNTGELFF.

V and J are TRBV7-9 and TRBJ2-5; D is unresolved. Germline CDR1 and CDR2: SEHNR and FQNEAQ (reference sequence). Trimming left V 1 base short and J 1 base short, with 13 bases between. The CDR3 is 16 amino acids. In nucleotides, the CDR3 is TGTGCCAGCAGCTTAGTACCGACAAAAGGCCAAGAGACCCAGTACTTC. It translates to CASSLVPTKGQETQYF.

The V gene is TRBV5-1, the J gene TRBJ2-1, with 11 bases lining up with TRBD2. The CDR3 runs to 16 residues. Germline V gene lookup returns CDR1 SGHRS and CDR2 YFSETQ. Trimming removed 1 base from V and 5 bases from J; junction bases left unmatched: 5. DNA of the CDR3: TGCGCCAGCAGCTTGATCCCGACTAGCGGGAACAATGAGCAGTTCTTC. It is translated as CASSLIPTSGNNEQFF.

This clone appeared a single time. DNA of the CDR3: TGCAGCGTTGCCGGGACAGGGGACTCCTACGAGCAGTACTTC. Protein sequence: CSVAGTGDSYEQYF. The V gene is TRBV29-1, the J gene TRBJ2-7; the match to TRBD1 covers 10 bases. Germline CDR1 SQVTM, CDR2 ANQGSEA. J lost 0 bases, V lost 4 bases, and 3 bases had no gene match. This CDR3 comprises 14 residues.

This clone was counted a single time. This chain uses TRBV5-1 with TRBJ2-2; no reliable D call. The CDR3 is 17 residues long. Germline V lookup: CDR1 SGHRS, CDR2 YFSETQ. V shed 1 base and J shed 2 bases, with 15 bases lying between them. The CDR3 sequence: CASSLKSRNLNTGELFF. CDR3 DNA sequence: TGCGCCAGCAGCTTGAAGTCGAGGAACCTTAACACCGGGGAGCTGTTTTTT.

The chain combines TRBV6-5 with TRBJ2-7, with 7 bases that match TRBD1. Germline trimming cut 5 bases from V and 3 bases from J; bases unmatched to any gene: 10. The CDR3 contains 15 residues. CDR1 and CDR2 from the germline V gene are MNHEY and SVGAGI. CDR3 sequence (DNA): TGTGCCAGCAGTCCATACAGGGGAACGGACTACGAGCAGTACTTC. Translation gives CASSPYRGTDYEQYF.

The chain is built from TRBV29-1 and TRBJ2-3, with a tentative D call TRBD2 (5 bases). This CDR3 is built from 11 residues. With 7 bases removed from V and 1 base from J, the gap between germline ends came to 6 bases. The germline V gene has CDR1 SQVTM and CDR2 ANQGSEA. The CDR3 here is CSAEGTDTQYF. The CDR3 nucleotides are TGCAGCGCGGAGGGCACAGATACGCAGTATTTT.

In this sample, this clone turned up once. The chain combines TRBV14 with TRBJ1-2; no reliable D call. The CDR3 sequence is 15 residues long. CDR1 SGHDN and CDR2 FVKESK come from the germline V gene. Trimming took off 1 base at V and 5 bases at J, with 14 bases between the two ends. The CDR3 is CASSQGLADLYGYTF. In DNA form, the CDR3 reads TGTGCCAGCAGCCAAGGTCTAGCAGACCTGTATGGCTACACCTTC.

This sequence joins TRBV21-1 and TRBJ2-7; the table gives TRBD2 as D, unverified against the DNA. TRBV21-1 is an annotated pseudogene. The CDR3 extends over 17 amino acids. CDR3 amino acids: CASSKGRVTEEFYEQYF. The DNA of the CDR3 is TGTGCCAGCAGCAAAGGTCGGGTCACCGAGGAATTTTACGAGCAGTACTTC.

This clone occurred once. The chain has TRBV5-4 and TRBJ2-1, with 7 bases that match TRBD2. Unmatched junction bases numbered 11, after V lost 2 bases and J lost 6 bases. This CDR3 spans 16 amino acids. CDR1 and CDR2 from the germline V gene are SGHNT and YYREEE (reference sequence). DNA for the CDR3: TGTGCCAGCAGCTTTGGTTTGGCGGGAGTTTCCAATGAGCAGTTCTTC. Translated: CASSFGLAGVSNEQFF.

V usage is TRBV27 and J usage is TRBJ2-7; D ambiguous. The CDR3 is 13 amino acids. Germline V gene sequence: CDR1 MNHEY, CDR2 SMNVEV (reference sequence). Deletions cut 6 bases from V and 3 bases from J, with 12 bases between. CDR3 DNA sequence: TGTGCCAGCAGCACCCATCCCAGCTACGAGCAGTACTTC. This sequence encodes CASSTHPSYEQYF.